The 7 T cell receptor beta chains given below trace back to one sample, sequenced in a study of identical twins. TCRdb itself ran the 5' RACE reads through MiXCR, one entry per CDR3 protein. The data hold some 1,600,000 distinct CDR3 sequences, with roughly 35% observed a single time. The sequencing input was cord blood. The receptor set was obtained from a newborn girl in good health.

This clonotype was seen only a few times. The rearrangement uses TRBV5-1 and TRBJ2-2; D gene ambiguous. Germline V gene sequence: CDR1 SGHRS, CDR2 YFSETQ. This CDR3 is built from 14 residues. V lost 2 bases and J 4 bases, leaving 9 bases between the germline ends. This chain's CDR3 is CASSFGWGTGELFF. The CDR3 DNA reads TGCGCCAGCAGCTTTGGATGGGGCACCGGGGAGCTGTTTTTT.

This chain joins TRBV15 and TRBJ2-7; TRBD1 might be the D (5 bases). The germline gives CDR1 LNHNV, CDR2 YYDKDF (reference sequence). The ends were cut back, 1 base at V and 0 bases at J, with 7 bases in the middle. The CDR3 loop spans 14 amino acids. CDR3 region: CATSRGTNSYEQYF. The CDR3 DNA reads as TGTGCCACCAGCAGAGGGACAAACTCCTACGAGCAGTACTTC.

This clonotype was counted a single time. This clone may be a read error of a much larger clone one base away. The CDR3 DNA is TGTGCCAACAGCATAACAGGTCTCTATGGCTACACCTTC. Protein product: CANSITGLYGYTF. The chain uses TRBV12-3 or TRBV12-4 and TRBJ1-2, with D tentatively TRBD1 (5 bases). The V end was cut by 10 bases, the J end by 4 bases, with 16 bases between. This CDR3 has 13 residues.

This chain connects TRBV11-2 to TRBJ1-6, with 9 bases that match TRBD1. Germline CDR1 is SGHAT and CDR2 is FQNNGV. Unmatched junction bases numbered 7, after V lost 5 bases and J lost 5 bases. The CDR3 covers 16 residues. CDR3 DNA: TGTGCCAGCAGCCCACTACAGGGGGCTGATAATTCACCCCTCCACTTT. It encodes CASSPLQGADNSPLHF.

This clonotype has just a few counts. The CDR3 here is CASSLARLAGGSTDTQYF. In DNA, the CDR3 is TGTGCCAGCAGCTTAGCGAGACTAGCGGGGGGGAGCACAGATACGCAGTATTTT. The J gene is TRBJ2-3, the V gene TRBV7-2; 14 bases match TRBD2. The V segment lost 0 bases and the J segment 0 bases; nucleotides outside the gene matches: 2. Germline CDR1 and CDR2: SGHTA and FQGNSA. This CDR3 contains 18 residues.

The V call is TRBV25-1, the J call TRBJ1-1; D call uncertain. Germline V gene data show CDR1 as MGHDK and CDR2 as SYGVNS. V was cut by 0 bases and J by 4 bases, with 9 bases left in between. The CDR3 covers 14 residues. This chain's CDR3 is CASSEYIPGTEAFF. DNA of the CDR3: TGTGCCAGCAGTGAATATATTCCGGGCACTGAAGCTTTCTTT. The entire variable domain, with the rest obtained from reference TRBV25-1 and TRBJ1-1, is as follows: EADIYQTPRYLVIGTGKKITLECSQTMGHDKMYWYQQDPGMELHLIHYSYGVNSTEKGDLSSESTVSRIRTEHFPLTLESARPSHTSQYLCASSEYIPGTEAFFGQGTRLTVV.

The chain has TRBV5-1 and TRBJ2-3; D gene unclear. Germline V gives CDR1 SGHRS, CDR2 YFSETQ. This CDR3 is 15 amino acids long. Deletions cut 1 base from V and 2 bases from J, with 11 bases between. The DNA of the CDR3 is TGCGCCAGCAGCTTGACAACCTTATACACAGATACGCAGTATTTT. Translated, it gives CASSLTTLYTDTQYF.